Presented here are 12 T cell receptor beta chains from one specimen sequenced in a study of vaccination effects on CD4 cells after COVID-19. Clones were sequenced by immunoSEQ multiplex PCR, and TCRdb holds only the in-frame ones, with some missing. The sample includes more than 50,000 clones, about four fifths seen only once; the top ten take about 2.5%. Prior to sequencing, the ViraFEST assay stimulated PBMC with viral peptide pools, which expanded the antigen-specific CD4+ T cells. CD4+ T cell isolation took place after less than 13 days of culture. Their antigens remain unidentified. Sequencing used CD4+ T cells from PBMCs cultured with HCoV-229E spike peptides, obtained before COVID-19 vaccination. These receptors were collected from a human donor who received a COVID-19 vaccine.

The chain employs TRBV6-5 and TRBJ2-2, with no clear D. Trimming shortened V by 2 bases and J by 1 base, and 11 bases separated the two germline ends. This CDR3 contains 16 residues. CDR1 MNHEY and CDR2 SVGAGI come from the germline V gene. CDR3 loop: CASSYGYLLNTGELFF. CDR3 bases: TGTGCCAGCAGTTACGGATACTTACTGAACACCGGGGAGCTGTTTTTT.

This chain connects TRBV3-1 (or the pseudogene TRBV3-2) to TRBJ2-2; 7 bases align to TRBD1. CDR1 is LGHDT, CDR2 YNNKEL, per germline (reference sequence). V lost 2 bases and J lost 7; bases outside the gene matches: 10. The CDR3 runs 16 residues. CDR3 loop: CASSQRGRGKVGELFF. CDR3 coding DNA: TGTGCCAGCAGCCAAAGGGGCAGGGGGAAAGTCGGGGAGCTGTTTTTT.

This chain links TRBV6-5 with TRBJ1-2, with D perhaps matching TRBD1 (6 bases). Germline V gene data show CDR1 as MNHEY and CDR2 as SVGAGI. This CDR3 is 13 amino acids long. The germline V and J ends were trimmed by 2 bases and 6 bases, with 10 bases remaining between them. The CDR3 nucleotides are TGTGCCAGCAGTTACGGGACACGAAATGGCTACACCTTC. Protein product: CASSYGTRNGYTF.

V gene TRBV9 combines with J gene TRBJ2-3, with 10 bases fitting TRBD2. The CDR3 sequence is 15 residues long. J gave up 6 bases and V 2 bases, and 6 bases lay outside the gene matches. The germline gives CDR1 SGDLS, CDR2 YYNGEE. CDR3 bases: TGTGCCAGCAGCGTCACTAGCGGGGTGACGGATACGCAGTATTTT. Its translation is CASSVTSGVTDTQYF.

As regards this clone: This CDR3 is also generated by other DNA sequences in the sample. The chain is built from TRBV7-2 and TRBJ1-5; the D gene is possibly TRBD1 (5 bases). Germline CDR1 SGHTA, CDR2 FQGNSA. The V end lost 0 bases, the J end lost 4 bases, and 10 bases lay between the germline ends. CDR3 length: 15 residues. This chain's CDR3 is CASSLAQGANQPQHF. The DNA of the CDR3 is TGTGCCAGCAGCTTAGCTCAGGGAGCAAATCAGCCCCAGCATTTT.

J is TRBJ2-5 and V is TRBV11-2; 7 bases map to TRBD1. The V gene's germline CDR1 is SGHAT and CDR2 FQNNGV. J was trimmed by 4 bases and V by 5 bases; bases with no gene match: 7. This CDR3 region has 14 residues. The CDR3: CASSLGGRGETQYF. The CDR3 coding sequence is TGTGCCAGCAGCCTAGGGGGCAGGGGAGAGACCCAGTACTTC.

This clone was detected only once. The chain couples TRBV19 to TRBJ2-3, with 7 nucleotides matching TRBD2. After removal of 5 bases from V and 4 bases from J, the junction contained 9 bases not matched to a gene. Germline CDR1 reads LNHDA; CDR2 reads SQIVND (reference sequence). This CDR3 spans 15 amino acids. The CDR3 here is CASSPPGGRADTQYF. CDR3 in DNA: TGTGCCAGTAGTCCCCCCGGGGGGAGGGCAGATACGCAGTATTTT.

The chain is built from TRBV27 and TRBJ1-4; 10 nucleotides line up with TRBD1. The CDR3 totals 18 residues. Germline loops: CDR1 MNHEY, CDR2 SMNVEV (reference sequence). V lost 6 bases to trimming and J lost 5 bases; unmatched junction nucleotides: 15. CDR3 DNA sequence: TGTGCCAGCAGCCGATACGCCGGGACAGGGGAATACAATGAAAAACTGTTTTTT. This gives the protein CASSRYAGTGEYNEKLFF.

The chain is built from TRBV14 and TRBJ2-1; 8 bases align to TRBD1. Germline V gene data show CDR1 as SGHDN and CDR2 as FVKESK. This CDR3 spans 18 amino acids. Unmatched junction bases numbered 14, after V lost 4 bases and J lost 3 bases. CDR3 nucleotide sequence: TGTGCCAGCAGCCCTAGTCCCAGGGGGCCCGGGGTCTACAATGAGCAGTTCTTC. Encoded protein: CASSPSPRGPGVYNEQFF.

The chain combines TRBV5-1 with TRBJ1-6, with D perhaps TRBD1 (5 bases). Germline lookup yields CDR1 SGHRS and CDR2 YFSETQ. The CDR3 runs to 15 residues. Trimming stripped 2 bases from V and 7 bases from J, with 13 bases between. CDR3 sequence: CASSLGPDKNSPLHF. The CDR3 DNA is TGCGCCAGCAGCTTAGGCCCGGACAAGAATTCACCCCTCCACTTT.

This rearrangement joins TRBV6-1 to TRBJ1-1, with D perhaps matching TRBD1 (5 bases). This CDR3 spans 16 amino acids. From germline, CDR1 is MNHNS and CDR2 SASEGT. Trimming took off 3 bases at V and 3 bases at J, with 17 bases between the two ends. The CDR3 spells CASSEAGYTMDTEAFF. CDR3 DNA: TGTGCCAGCAGTGAGGCAGGGTACACGATGGACACTGAAGCTTTCTTT.

The CDR3 bases are TGTGCCTGCCGAGGGGGCTCCGGGGCCAACGTCCTGACTTTC. Protein: CACRGGSGANVLTF. The rearrangement links TRBV30 to TRBJ2-6; TRBD1 matches at 7 bases. This CDR3 spans 14 amino acids. CDR1 is GTSNPN and CDR2 is SVGIG in the germline V gene (reference sequence). With V trimmed by 6 bases and J by 4 bases, 6 bases remained unmatched.